These 15 T cell receptor beta chains were all obtained from the same sample, sequenced in a study of cytomegalovirus exposure and HLA in healthy donors. The primer mix had 60 Vbeta and 13 Jbeta primers. The assay was immunoSEQ multiplex PCR, and TCRdb's table has in-frame clones only and misses some. Recorded here are about 110,000 clones; the top ten clones represent about 6.8%. Specimen: PBMCs. These receptors all stem from a man in his forties in good health and CMV-seropositive.

This chain links TRBV6-1 with TRBJ2-3; TRBD1 aligns across 8 bases. Trimming removed 2 bases from V and 1 base from J; junction bases left unmatched: 5. In germline, CDR1 is MNHNS, CDR2 SASEGT. This CDR3 has 16 amino acids. The CDR3: CASSERTGLGTDTQYF. CDR3 DNA: TGTGCCAGCAGTGAACGGACAGGGTTGGGCACAGATACGCAGTATTTT.

The chain combines TRBV7-3 with TRBJ1-1; TRBD1 agrees at 9 bases. The V segment lost 5 bases and the J segment 0 bases; nucleotides outside the gene matches: 4. Germline V gene lookup returns CDR1 SGHTA and CDR2 FQGTGA. The CDR3 extends over 15 amino acids. The CDR3 loop reads CASSLGTGMNTEAFF. In DNA, the CDR3 is TGTGCCAGCAGCCTGGGGACAGGGATGAACACTGAAGCTTTCTTT.

The chain joins TRBV27 to TRBJ2-1; 11 bases are a match to TRBD2. V shed 4 bases, J shed 7 bases, and the junction held 15 bases outside the gene matches. The CDR3 covers 18 residues. Germline-derived CDR1 and CDR2 are MNHEY and SMNVEV (reference sequence). The CDR3 DNA reads TGTGCCAGCAGTTCCAGGGGTAGCGGGAGGGCCTATGGGAATGAGCAGTTCTTC. It is translated as CASSSRGSGRAYGNEQFF.

V gene TRBV5-1 combines with J gene TRBJ2-2; TRBD1 might be the D (6 bases). Germline CDR1 and CDR2: SGHRS and YFSETQ. The CDR3 spans 14 residues. Trimming stripped 3 bases from V and 7 bases from J, with 13 bases between. The CDR3 sequence is CASSSYRASGELFF. The CDR3 DNA follows: TGCGCCAGCAGCTCATACAGGGCAAGCGGGGAGCTGTTTTTT.

This rearrangement joins TRBV7-3 to TRBJ2-1, with 8 bases identical to TRBD2. The CDR3 is 16 residues long. V lost 0 bases to trimming and J lost 2 bases; unmatched junction nucleotides: 3. From germline, CDR1 is SGHTA and CDR2 FQGTGA. CDR3 sequence reads: CASSLTLAAPYNEQFF. The CDR3 nucleotides read TGTGCCAGCAGCTTAACACTAGCGGCTCCCTACAATGAGCAGTTCTTC.

The J gene is TRBJ2-6, the V gene TRBV28, with a weak D call TRBD1 (5 bases). This CDR3 region has 14 residues. Germline assignment: CDR1 MDHEN and CDR2 SYDVKM. V was pared by 4 bases and J by 3 bases, with 7 bases between. CDR3 residues: CASSSTVGANVLTF. Written as DNA, the CDR3 is TGTGCCAGCAGTTCGACAGTTGGGGCCAACGTCCTGACTTTC.

The chain employs TRBV18 and TRBJ2-2; 10 nucleotides line up with TRBD1. Trimming at V came to 3 bases and at J to 4 bases, leaving 5 bases not matched to a gene. CDR3 length: 16 amino acids. Germline loops: CDR1 KGHSH, CDR2 LQKENI. The DNA for the CDR3 is TGTGCCAGCTCACCGACAGGGGGCCGGGTCACCGGGGAGCTGTTTTTT. Its protein product is CASSPTGGRVTGELFF.

The chain employs TRBV5-6 and TRBJ1-2; perhaps TRBD1 as D (5 bases). Germline assignment: CDR1 SGHDT and CDR2 YYEEEE. This CDR3 is built from 13 residues. Trimming cost V 6 bases and J 4 bases, with 13 bases left between them. Written as DNA, the CDR3 is TGTGCCAGCACCGTTCGGGGGATCTATGGCTACACCTTC. Translating gives CASTVRGIYGYTF.

The chain recombines TRBV14 with TRBJ2-7; 11 nucleotides line up with TRBD1. Germline CDR1 and CDR2: SGHDN and FVKESK. This CDR3 is built from 15 residues. V shed 4 bases, J shed 3 bases, and the junction held 5 bases outside the gene matches. CDR3 region: CASSLGQGAYYEQYF. Here the CDR3 DNA reads TGTGCCAGCAGCCTCGGACAGGGGGCTTACTACGAGCAGTACTTC. The full variable domain, completed using reference TRBV14 and TRBJ2-7, is EAGVTQFPSHSVIEKGQTVTLRCDPISGHDNLYWYRRVMGKEIKFLLHFVKESKQDESGMPNNRFLAERTGGTYSTLKVQPAELEDSGVYFCASSLGQGAYYEQYFGPGTRLTVT.

The V gene is TRBV7-8, the J gene TRBJ2-3; D remains ambiguous. V was shortened by 0 bases and J by 0 bases, with 10 bases between the two germline ends. CDR3 length: 16 residues. Germline V gene data show CDR1 as SGHVS and CDR2 as FQNEAQ. The CDR3 is CASSLASSTSTDTQYF. The CDR3 DNA is TGTGCCAGCAGCTTAGCGTCGAGTACTAGCACAGATACGCAGTATTTT.

This rearrangement joins TRBV10-3 to TRBJ2-7; 9 bases map to TRBD1. V trimming: 5 bases; J trimming: 1 base; junction bases outside the gene matches: 6. From germline, CDR1 is ENHRY and CDR2 SYGVKD. There are 15 residues in the CDR3. Here the CDR3 DNA reads TGTGCCATCAGTTGGGGACAGGGATCTTCCTACGAGCAGTACTTC. It translates to CAISWGQGSSYEQYF.

The genes are TRBV9 and TRBJ1-1; 7 positions agree with TRBD1. V shed 4 bases and J 1 base; nucleotides not matched to a gene: 4. From germline, CDR1 is SGDLS and CDR2 YYNGEE. The CDR3 consists of 14 residues. CDR3 residues: CASSTQGRNTEAFF. In nucleotides, the CDR3 is TGTGCCAGCAGCACACAGGGGAGGAACACTGAAGCTTTCTTT.

This chain links TRBV19 with TRBJ2-3, with a weak D call TRBD2 (6 bases). V was shortened by 7 bases and J by 7 bases, with 18 bases between the two germline ends. The germline CDR1 and CDR2 sequences are LNHDA and SQIVND (reference sequence). CDR3 length equals 14 residues. The CDR3 region has the DNA TGTGCCAGTAACCCTCGGGAGACTGGAAATACGCAGTATTTT. Residues: CASNPRETGNTQYF.

This rearrangement joins TRBV19 to TRBJ2-7; 8 nucleotides line up with TRBD1. There are 14 residues in the CDR3. V lost 3 bases, J lost 5 bases, and 6 bases stayed unmatched. In germline, CDR1 is LNHDA, CDR2 SQIVND (reference sequence). CDR3 residues: CASSIGLTGDEQYF. Written as DNA, the CDR3 is TGTGCCAGTAGTATCGGATTGACAGGGGACGAGCAGTACTTC.

J is TRBJ2-1 and V is TRBV7-3; 14 nucleotides line up with TRBD2. Germline-derived CDR1 and CDR2 are SGHTA and FQGTGA. V was pared by 1 base and J by 7 bases, with 3 bases of the junction left unmatched. CDR3 size: 16 residues. CDR3 DNA sequence: TGTGCCAGCAGCTTAATCCGGACTAGCGGGAGGAATGAGCAGTTCTTC. It yields the protein CASSLIRTSGRNEQFF.